These T cell receptor beta chains were read from a single sample in a study of shared clonotypes between healthy human individuals. The method was immunoSEQ multiplex PCR; TCRdb's version includes in-frame clones alone and lacks a portion of them. The sample shows around 2.3 million clones, nearly 97% of them seen only once. The sample was naive CD4+ T cells sorted from blood. These receptors were taken from a young man in good health. CDR3s include the opening cysteine and the closing phenylalanine or tryptophan. The D gene is left open where the match is weak.

>TRBV9|TRBJ1-5|.
CASSVEAGLGQPQHF
TGTGCCAGCAGCGTAGAAGCAGGGCTCGGGCAGCCCCAGCATTTT
>TRBV4-2|TRBJ1-6|.
CASSQDMAGASNSPLHF
TGTGCCAGCAGCCAAGATATGGCAGGGGCAAGTAATTCACCCCTCCACTTT
>TRBV9|TRBJ2-3|.
CASSVVGQGDTQYF
TGTGCCAGCAGCGTAGTTGGTCAGGGGGATACGCAGTATTTT
>TRBV7-8|TRBJ2-1|.
CASSLVSFVGDNEQFF
TGTGCCAGCAGCTTAGTTAGCTTTGTAGGGGACAATGAGCAGTTCTTC
>TRBV6-1|TRBJ2-3|TRBD1
CASSEAARGPDTQYF
TGTGCCAGCAGTGAAGCCGCCAGGGGGCCAGATACGCAGTATTTT
>TRBV6-1|TRBJ1-4|.
CASSSHRQGEEKLFF
TGTGCCAGCAGTTCCCATCGGCAGGGAGAAGAAAAACTGTTTTTT
>TRBV10-1|TRBJ2-2|.
CASSARNTGELFF
TGCGCCAGCAGTGCGAGGAACACCGGGGAGCTGTTTTTT
>TRBV6-1|TRBJ2-4|TRBD2
CASSDQTSGKNIQYF
TGTGCCAGCAGTGATCAGACTAGCGGGAAAAACATTCAGTACTTC
>TRBV10-3|TRBJ1-2|.
CTISESRVGYTF
TGTACCATCAGTGAGTCTCGGGTAGGCTACACCTTC
>TRBV28|TRBJ2-7|TRBD1
CASSSGQNYEQYF
TGTGCCAGCAGTTCGGGACAGAACTACGAGCAGTACTTC
>TRBV7-8|TRBJ2-7|TRBD1
CASSFRQGHEQYF
TGTGCCAGCAGCTTTCGACAGGGCCACGAGCAGTACTTC
>TRBV6-6|TRBJ2-7|.
CASSYQGGTYEQYF
TGTGCCAGCAGTTATCAGGGGGGCACCTACGAGCAGTACTTC
>TRBV6-1|TRBJ2-7|.
CASSRDSTYEQYF
TGTGCCAGCAGTCGGGACTCGACCTACGAGCAGTACTTC
>TRBV6-5|TRBJ2-7|TRBD2
CASSPSRGAYEQYF
TGTGCCAGCAGTCCATCACGGGGGGCCTACGAGCAGTACTTC
>TRBV5-4|TRBJ2-5|TRBD1
CASSLLGTGEGETQYF
TGTGCCAGCAGCTTGTTAGGGACAGGGGAGGGGGAGACCCAGTACTTC
>TRBV27|TRBJ2-7|.
CASSLFRGDAEQYF
TGTGCCAGCAGTTTATTCAGGGGGGACGCCGAGCAGTACTTC
>TRBV27|TRBJ2-1|TRBD2
CASSPGLAGSSYNEQFF
TGTGCCAGCAGTCCGGGACTAGCGGGGAGCTCCTACAATGAGCAGTTCTTC
>TRBV10-3|TRBJ1-6|.
CAISDQEPGGSPLHF
TGTGCCATCAGTGACCAAGAGCCGGGCGGTTCACCCCTCCACTTT
>TRBV6-6|TRBJ2-7|TRBD2
CASSRLSGGRSYEQYF
TGTGCCAGCAGCCGCCTTAGCGGGGGGCGCTCCTACGAGCAGTACTTC
>TRBV5-6|TRBJ1-1|TRBD1
CASSWGQGGRAEAFF
TGTGCCAGCAGCTGGGGACAGGGGGGTAGAGCTGAAGCTTTCTTT
>TRBV5-1|TRBJ1-1|.
CASSSGQSNTEAFF
TGCGCCAGCAGCTCCGGACAGAGCAACACTGAAGCTTTCTTT
>TRBV28|TRBJ1-1|TRBD1
CASSFQGAGKAEAFF
TGTGCCAGCAGTTTCCAGGGGGCCGGAAAGGCTGAAGCTTTCTTT